The T cell receptor beta chain described here comes from a study of blood T cell repertoires in COVID-19. Study-level background: T cells, B-cell-depleted T cells, or PBMCs provided the cDNA or gDNA that served as material.

The assay was immunoSEQ multiplex PCR, and TCRdb's table has in-frame clones only and misses some. The table lists approximately 350,000 clones, around 87% of them singletons, with about 6.3% in the top ten. J was trimmed by 0 bases and V by 0 bases; bases with no gene match: 3. Germline V gene data show CDR1 as SGDLS and CDR2 as YYNGEE. This CDR3 contains 16 residues. The sequenced sample was peripheral blood. The chain carries TRBV9 and TRBJ2-1, with TRBD1 matching 7 bases. The source is a woman between 45 and 65 years old with COVID-19, enrolled during active disease. The CDR3 DNA reads as TGTGCCAGCAGCGTAGTTCCAGGGGGCTCCTACAATGAGCAGTTCTTC. Its protein product is CASSVVPGGSYNEQFF.